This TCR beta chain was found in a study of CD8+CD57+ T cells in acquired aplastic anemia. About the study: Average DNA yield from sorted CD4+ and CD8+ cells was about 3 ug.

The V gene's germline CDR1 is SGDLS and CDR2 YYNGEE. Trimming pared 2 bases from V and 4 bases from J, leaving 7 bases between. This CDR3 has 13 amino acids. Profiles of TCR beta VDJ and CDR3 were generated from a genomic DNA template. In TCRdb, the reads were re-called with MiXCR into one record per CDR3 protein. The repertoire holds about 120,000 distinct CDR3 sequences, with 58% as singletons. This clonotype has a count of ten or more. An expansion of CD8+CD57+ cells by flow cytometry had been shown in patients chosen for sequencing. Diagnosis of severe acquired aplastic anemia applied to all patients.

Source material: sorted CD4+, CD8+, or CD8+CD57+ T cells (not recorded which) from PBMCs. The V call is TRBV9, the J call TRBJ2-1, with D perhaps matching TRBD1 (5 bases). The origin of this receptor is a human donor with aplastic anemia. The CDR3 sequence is CASSVDTYNEQFF. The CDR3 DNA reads TGTGCCAGCAGCGTGGACACTTACAATGAGCAGTTCTTC.